These 2 T cell receptor beta chains were sequenced from one sample in a study of cytomegalovirus exposure and HLA in healthy donors. It was with 60 Vbeta and 13 Jbeta primers that the PCR ran. Assay: immunoSEQ multiplex PCR; the TCRdb copy retains only in-frame clones and omits some. The sample includes about 150,000 clones, approximately 80% seen only once; the top ten take roughly 1.9%. Sequenced: PBMCs. The receptors stem from a man aged 35 to 55 in good health and CMV-seronegative.

The rearrangement uses TRBV27 and TRBJ1-2; D is perhaps TRBD1 (5 bases). This CDR3 spans 12 amino acids. V lost 2 bases, J lost 6 bases, and 7 bases lay in between. Germline CDR1 MNHEY, CDR2 SMNVEV (reference sequence). The CDR3: CASSLQGNGYTF. CDR3 coding DNA: TGTGCCAGCAGTTTACAGGGAAATGGCTACACCTTC.

The chain employs TRBV11-2 and TRBJ2-4; no reliable D call. The CDR3 is made up of 12 amino acids. V was pared by 0 bases and J by 8 bases, with 5 bases between. CDR1 is SGHAT and CDR2 is FQNNGV in the germline V gene. CDR3 in DNA: TGTGCCAGCAGCTTAGATCGTGACATTCAGTACTTC. Translated: CASSLDRDIQYF.